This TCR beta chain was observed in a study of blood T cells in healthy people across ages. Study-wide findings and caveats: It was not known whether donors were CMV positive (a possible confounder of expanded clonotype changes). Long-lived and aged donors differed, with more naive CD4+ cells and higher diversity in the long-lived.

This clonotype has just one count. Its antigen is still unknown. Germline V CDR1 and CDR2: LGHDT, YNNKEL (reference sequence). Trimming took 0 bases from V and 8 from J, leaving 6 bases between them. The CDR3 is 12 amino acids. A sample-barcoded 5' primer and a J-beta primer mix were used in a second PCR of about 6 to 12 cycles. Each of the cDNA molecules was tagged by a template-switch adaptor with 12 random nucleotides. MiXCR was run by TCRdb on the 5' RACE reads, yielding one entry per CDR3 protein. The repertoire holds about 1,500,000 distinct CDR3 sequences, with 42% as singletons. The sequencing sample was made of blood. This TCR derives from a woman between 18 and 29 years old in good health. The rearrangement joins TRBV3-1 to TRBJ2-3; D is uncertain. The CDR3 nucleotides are TGTGCCAGCAGCCAAGAAGCCGGTACGCAGTATTTT. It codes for CASSQEAGTQYF.